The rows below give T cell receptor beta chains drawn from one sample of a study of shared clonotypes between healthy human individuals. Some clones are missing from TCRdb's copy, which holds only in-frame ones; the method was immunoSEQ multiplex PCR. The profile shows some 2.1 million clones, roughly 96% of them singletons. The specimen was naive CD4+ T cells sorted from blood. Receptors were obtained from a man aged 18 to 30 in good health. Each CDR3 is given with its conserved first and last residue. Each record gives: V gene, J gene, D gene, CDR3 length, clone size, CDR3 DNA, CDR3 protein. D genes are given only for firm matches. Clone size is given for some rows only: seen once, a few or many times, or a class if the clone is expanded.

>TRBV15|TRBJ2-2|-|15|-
TGTGCCACCCTAGATTCAACAGGGAGAACCGGGGAGCTGTTTTTT
CATLDSTGRTGELFF
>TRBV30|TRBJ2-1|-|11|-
TGTGCCTGGAGTGTGCTCGACGAGCAGTTCTTC
CAWSVLDEQFF
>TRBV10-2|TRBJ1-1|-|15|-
TGCGCCAGCAGAGATTGGACGAAGGTGAACACTGAAGCTTTCTTT
CASRDWTKVNTEAFF
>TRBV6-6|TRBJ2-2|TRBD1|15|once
TGTGCCAGCAGAGACAGGGGAAGCGGCACCGGGGAGCTGTTTTTT
CASRDRGSGTGELFF
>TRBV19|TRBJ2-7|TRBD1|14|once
TGTGCCAGCCAAGGACAGGTCGGCCCCTACGAGCAGTACTTC
CASQGQVGPYEQYF
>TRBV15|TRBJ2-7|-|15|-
TGTGCCACCAGCAGAGATTTCCAAGGGGCCTACGAGCAGTACTTC
CATSRDFQGAYEQYF
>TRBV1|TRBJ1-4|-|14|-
TGCACCAGCAGCCAAGGGGAAGGGGGTGAAAAACTGTTTTTT
CTSSQGEGGEKLFF
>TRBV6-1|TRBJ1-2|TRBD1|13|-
TGTGCCAGCAGTGGACAGGGGTTGCGTGGCTACACCTTC
CASSGQGLRGYTF
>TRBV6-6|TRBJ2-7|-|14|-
TGTGCCAGCTGCGCACAATTAAGCTCCTACGAGCAGTACTTC
CASCAQLSSYEQYF
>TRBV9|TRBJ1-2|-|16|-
TGTGCCAGCAGCGAACAGGGAGGTACAGGACCCTCTGGCTACACCTTC
CASSEQGGTGPSGYTF
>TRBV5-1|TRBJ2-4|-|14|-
TGCGCCAGCAGCCCACCAGGGGTAGGGGACATTCAGTACTTC
CASSPPGVGDIQYF
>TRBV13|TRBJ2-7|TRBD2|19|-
TGTGCCAGCAGCTTAGGAAGGCCTAGCGGGAGGTTGGGGACCTACGAGCAGTACTTC
CASSLGRPSGRLGTYEQYF
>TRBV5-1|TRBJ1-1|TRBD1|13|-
TGCGCCAGCAGCAGCGGGACAGGGAACGAAGCTTTCTTT
CASSSGTGNEAFF
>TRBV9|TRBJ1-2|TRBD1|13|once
TGTGCCAGCAGCGTAGAACAGGGGGGTGGCTACACCTTC
CASSVEQGGGYTF